These 16 T cell receptor beta chains originate from one sample sequenced in a study of cytomegalovirus exposure and HLA in healthy donors. A multiplex PCR was run with 60 Vbeta primers and 13 Jbeta primers. Profiling relied on immunoSEQ multiplex PCR, and the TCRdb table lists in-frame clones only, not all of them. The data show about 130,000 clones, 70% to 85% seen once. Sequencing was performed on PBMCs. These TCRs come from a man aged 45 to 65 in good health and CMV-seronegative.

The chain employs TRBV11-2 and TRBJ1-2; 7 nucleotides line up with TRBD1. The V gene end was trimmed by 10 bases and the J gene end by 2 bases; junction bases not matched to a gene: 7. The V gene's germline CDR1 is SGHAT and CDR2 FQNNGV. The CDR3 extends over 13 amino acids. The CDR3 nucleotides read TGTGCCACCTCGGGACAGCGAAACTATGGCTACACCTTC. Protein product: CATSGQRNYGYTF.

This sequence joins TRBV5-8 and TRBJ2-7; 10 nucleotides agree with TRBD1. There are 14 residues in the CDR3. The V gene's germline CDR1 is SGHTS and CDR2 YDEGEE. V was pared by 4 bases and J by 2 bases, with 3 bases of the junction left unmatched. The CDR3 region has the DNA TGTGCCAGCAGCAGACAGGGGGCAGCCTACGAGCAGTACTTC. Its translation: CASSRQGAAYEQYF.

The chain employs TRBV10-3 and TRBJ1-2; 8 bases align to TRBD1. Germline assignment: CDR1 ENHRY and CDR2 SYGVKD. Trimming at V came to 5 bases and at J to 8 bases, leaving 10 bases not matched to a gene. The CDR3 totals 14 residues. The CDR3 loop reads CAISLGGQGRGYTF. The CDR3 nucleotides are TGTGCCATCAGTCTGGGTGGACAGGGCCGGGGCTACACCTTC.

The chain couples TRBV7-9 to TRBJ1-1; D unresolved. The ends were cut back, 0 bases at V and 5 bases at J, with 7 bases in the middle. Per germline, CDR1 SEHNR and CDR2 FQNEAQ (reference sequence). The CDR3 totals 13 residues. The CDR3 reads CASSLASATEAFF. The CDR3 DNA follows: TGTGCCAGCAGCTTAGCGAGCGCTACTGAAGCTTTCTTT.

The gene calls are TRBV9 and TRBJ2-7, with TRBD2 matching 9 bases. The CDR3 runs 15 residues. Germline CDR1 SGDLS, CDR2 YYNGEE. V was pared by 7 bases and J by 2 bases, with 10 bases of the junction left unmatched. CDR3 region: CASSRLADYTYEQYF. The CDR3 DNA follows: TGTGCCAGCTCTAGACTAGCGGATTACACCTACGAGCAGTACTTC. Full variable domain (missing parts from reference TRBV9 and TRBJ2-7): DSGVTQTPKHLITATGQRVTLRCSPRSGDLSVYWYQQSLDQGLQFLIQYYNGEERAKGNILERFSAQQFPDLHSELNLSSLELGDSALYFCASSRLADYTYEQYFGPGTRLTVT.

The chain combines TRBV4-1 with TRBJ2-5; perhaps TRBD2 as D (5 bases). Germline values: CDR1 MGHRA, CDR2 YSYEKL. The V and J ends lost 4 bases and 1 base respectively, with 7 bases between them. This CDR3 has 13 residues. Written as DNA, the CDR3 is TGCGCCAGCAGCCGGGGAGCCCAAGAGACCCAGTACTTC. Translation: CASSRGAQETQYF.

The chain carries TRBV4-3 and TRBJ2-5; 9 bases agree with TRBD2. The J call may be incorrect, as the DNA end agrees better with TRBJ2-7. CDR3 length: 15 amino acids. Germline V lookup: CDR1 LGHNA, CDR2 YSLEER. The CDR3 protein is CASSQDKRGDYEQYF. The CDR3 nucleotides read TGCGCCAGCAGCCAAGATAAGCGGGGGGACTACGAGCAGTACTTC.

This chain links TRBV5-1 with TRBJ2-1; the D gene is possibly TRBD1 (6 bases). This CDR3 comprises 17 residues. Looked up from germline, CDR1 is SGHRS and CDR2 is YFSETQ. Trimming took 3 bases from V and 8 from J, leaving 24 bases between them. The CDR3 region has the DNA TGCGCCAGCAGCTCTTCTTGGCAGGGGCGGGCCAAGTATGAGCAGTTCTTC. It yields the protein CASSSSWQGRAKYEQFF.

The V call is TRBV7-9, the J call TRBJ2-1; the D gene is possibly TRBD2 (6 bases). V was trimmed by 3 bases and J by 10 bases, leaving 10 bases between them. The germline V gene encodes CDR1 SEHNR and CDR2 FQNEAQ (reference sequence). This CDR3 comprises 12 residues. The CDR3 DNA reads TGTGCCAGCAGCTTCGGCGGGGCGGAGCAGTTCTTC. It is translated as CASSFGGAEQFF.

This chain connects TRBV18 to TRBJ2-2; D is uncertain. The germline V and J ends were trimmed by 4 bases and 2 bases, with 5 bases remaining between them. The CDR3 is made up of 13 amino acids. Germline assignment: CDR1 KGHSH and CDR2 LQKENI. The DNA of the CDR3 is TGTGCCAGCTCACAGAGTAACACCGGGGAGCTGTTTTTT. Protein product: CASSQSNTGELFF.

The CDR3 region is CASRGLLNTGELFF. CDR3 sequence (DNA): TGTGCCAGCAGGGGGCTGCTGAACACCGGGGAGCTGTTTTTT. The chain links TRBV7-9 to TRBJ2-2; maybe TRBD1 (5 bases). Germline assignment: CDR1 SEHNR and CDR2 FQNEAQ (reference sequence). V was shortened by 6 bases and J by 1 base, with 9 bases between the two germline ends. The CDR3 runs 14 residues.

The chain employs TRBV5-1 and TRBJ2-7; 8 positions match TRBD2. Germline CDR1 reads SGHRS; CDR2 reads YFSETQ. The junction had 9 bases not matched to a gene; V was cut back by 7 bases and J by 3 bases. The length of the CDR3 is 14 residues. As DNA, the CDR3 is TGCGCCAGCTCCTACGCCGGGACTAGCTACGAGCAGTACTTC. This codes for CASSYAGTSYEQYF.

The chain has TRBV7-2 and TRBJ2-3; 9 bases fit TRBD2. CDR1 is SGHTA and CDR2 is FQGNSA in the germline V gene. V was clipped by 2 bases and J by 1 base; unmatched bases: 10. The CDR3 contains 18 residues. CDR3 coding DNA: TGTGCCAGCAGCTTATCTGGGGCTAGCGGGGCCCGCACAGATACGCAGTATTTT. Translation: CASSLSGASGARTDTQYF.

The CDR3 DNA reads as TGTGCCACCAGCAGAGAGACAGAGACAGTGCGTAATGAAAAACTGTTTTTT. Protein sequence: CATSRETETVRNEKLFF. This chain uses TRBV15 with TRBJ1-4, with D tentatively TRBD1 (5 bases). Germline CDR1 and CDR2: LNHNV and YYDKDF (reference sequence). The CDR3 has 17 amino acids. Trimming left V 0 bases short and J 4 bases short, with 15 bases between.

This chain joins TRBV7-2 and TRBJ1-2; 10 positions agree with TRBD1. CDR1 and CDR2 (germline): SGHTA, FQGNSA. The CDR3 has 16 amino acids. J gave up 2 bases and V 4 bases, and 7 bases lay outside the gene matches. The CDR3 nucleotides read TGTGCCAGCAGCTCACACCGGGACAGGGGAAACTATGGCTACACCTTC. Residues: CASSSHRDRGNYGYTF.

This rearrangement joins TRBV5-1 to TRBJ2-1; D unclear. The CDR3 sequence is 15 residues long. The V end lost 0 bases, the J end lost 7 bases, and 14 bases lay between the germline ends. Germline CDR1 is SGHRS and CDR2 is YFSETQ. Written as DNA, the CDR3 is TGCGCCAGCAGCTTGGCGGTTCGAACCGTAAATGAGCAGTTCTTC. Its translation: CASSLAVRTVNEQFF.